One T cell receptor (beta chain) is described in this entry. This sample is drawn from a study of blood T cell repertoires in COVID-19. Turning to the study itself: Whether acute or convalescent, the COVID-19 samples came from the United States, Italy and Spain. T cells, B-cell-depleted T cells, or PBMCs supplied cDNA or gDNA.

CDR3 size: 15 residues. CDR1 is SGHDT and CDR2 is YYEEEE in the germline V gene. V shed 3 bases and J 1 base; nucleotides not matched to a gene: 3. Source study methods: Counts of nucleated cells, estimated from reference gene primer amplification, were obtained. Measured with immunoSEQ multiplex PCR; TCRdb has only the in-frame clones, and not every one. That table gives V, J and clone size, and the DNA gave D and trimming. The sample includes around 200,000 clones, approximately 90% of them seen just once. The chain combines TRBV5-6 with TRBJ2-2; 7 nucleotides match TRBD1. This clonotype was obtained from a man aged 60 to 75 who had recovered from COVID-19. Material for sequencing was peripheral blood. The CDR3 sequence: CASSSQGWNTGELFF. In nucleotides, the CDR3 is TGTGCCAGCAGCTCACAGGGGTGGAACACCGGGGAGCTGTTTTTT.